The rows below give T cell receptor beta chains drawn from one sample of a study of T cells in localized non-small cell lung cancer. The method was immunoSEQ multiplex PCR; TCRdb's version includes in-frame clones alone and lacks a portion of them. The sample records about 26,000 clones, about nine tenths being singletons. Specimen: peripheral blood, collected before any cancer treatment. The receptors originated from a female donor over 55 with stage II squamous cell lung carcinoma. Each CDR3 is given with its conserved first and last residue. D genes are given only for firm matches. Some rows have no size entry. The others give once, few or many, or a class for an expanded clone.

D | J | size | V | DNA | CDR3
TRBD1 | TRBJ2-2 | NA | TRBV19 | TGTGCCAGTAGTACCGCTGGACAGGTGAACACCGGGGAGCTGTTTTTT | CASSTAGQVNTGELFF
NA | TRBJ1-5 | once | TRBV30 | TGTGCCTGGAGCCTATTGGGTAATCAGCCCCAGCATTTT | CAWSLLGNQPQHF
TRBD1 | TRBJ2-3 | NA | TRBV7-9 | TGTGCCAGCAGCTTACCGGGACAGGGGGCAACAGATACGCAGTATTTT | CASSLPGQGATDTQYF
TRBD1 | TRBJ2-7 | NA | TRBV7-8 | TGTGCCAGCAGTCGTACAGGGGGCGATTTGTCCTACGAGCAGTACTTC | CASSRTGGDLSYEQYF
NA | TRBJ1-2 | NA | TRBV5-4 | TGTGCCAGCAGCTTGGACTCCTTTAAGGGCTACACCTTC | CASSLDSFKGYTF
TRBD1 | TRBJ2-5 | NA | TRBV28 | TGTGCCAGCCGAGGACAGGGCGGTTTCGGGGAGACCCAGTACTTC | CASRGQGGFGETQYF
NA | TRBJ1-5 | NA | TRBV2 | TGTGCCAGCAGTGAAGTAGGGTTCTGGCAGCCCCAGCATTTT | CASSEVGFWQPQHF
NA | TRBJ1-5 | NA | TRBV7-2 | TGTGCCAGCAGCCCATCCGGGACACTCAGGTGGCCCCAGCATTTT | CASSPSGTLRWPQHF
NA | TRBJ2-2 | once | TRBV5-5 | TGTGCCAGCAGCTACGCCCGGACCCCGACCGGGGAGCTGTTTTTT | CASSYARTPTGELFF
NA | TRBJ2-7 | NA | TRBV28 | TGTGCCAGCAGTCCTTGGACAGAGAGCTCCTACGAGCAGTACTTC | CASSPWTESSYEQYF
NA | TRBJ2-5 | NA | TRBV5-1 | TGCGCCAGCAGCTCGGAGAGGGATGGGCAAGAGACCCAGTACTTC | CASSSERDGQETQYF
TRBD1 | TRBJ1-5 | NA | TRBV19 | TGTGCCAGTAGGTTTCAGGGGGATCAGCCCCAGCATTTT | CASRFQGDQPQHF
NA | TRBJ2-3 | NA | TRBV11-2 | TGTGCCAGCAGCTTTGCTGGCCCACCGCAGTATTTT | CASSFAGPPQYF
NA | TRBJ1-5 | NA | TRBV5-5 | TGTGCCAGCAGCTTGTGGGAGAGCAATCAGCCCCAGCATTTT | CASSLWESNQPQHF